One and the same sample provided the 13 T cell receptor beta chains below, sequenced in a study of cytomegalovirus exposure and HLA in healthy donors. Researchers ran the PCR with 60 Vbeta and 13 Jbeta primers. TCRdb's copy holds only in-frame clones and misses some; the assay was immunoSEQ multiplex PCR. The sample includes roughly 130,000 clones, 55% to 75% of them seen just once. Sequencing was performed on PBMCs. Source of these receptors: a human donor in good health.

The chain combines TRBV19 with TRBJ2-6; maybe TRBD2 (7 bases). The CDR3 is 20 residues long. The germline V and J ends were trimmed by 4 bases and 0 bases, with 22 bases remaining between them. From germline, CDR1 is LNHDA and CDR2 SQIVND (reference sequence). CDR3 nucleotides: TGTGCCAGTAGTACCCCCGCCGGGGGGCTTCTCCGCTCTGGGGCCAACGTCCTGACTTTC. This sequence encodes CASSTPAGGLLRSGANVLTF.

The sample holds a few counts of this clone. This sequence joins TRBV19 and TRBJ2-7, with D possibly TRBD1 on 5 matching bases. Trimming removed 1 base from V and 3 bases from J, with 19 bases in between. There are 17 residues in the CDR3. CDR1 and CDR2 from the germline V gene are LNHDA and SQIVND (reference sequence). CDR3 nucleotides: TGTGCCAGTAGTATAGCCTTCGTGGCTGAAGGGGTCTACGAGCAGTACTTC. Translating it yields CASSIAFVAEGVYEQYF.

The CDR3 DNA sequence: TGTGCCAGCATGGGCGGACAGAACTATGGCTACACCTTC. Translation: CASMGGQNYGYTF. The chain joins TRBV27 to TRBJ1-2; weak D call: TRBD1 (6 bases). The CDR3 consists of 13 residues. Germline CDR1 MNHEY, CDR2 SMNVEV (reference sequence). V dropped 7 bases and J dropped 2 bases, with 11 bases sitting between them.

The J gene is TRBJ1-1, the V gene TRBV30; the D is unclear. Germline CDR1 reads GTSNPN; CDR2 reads SVGIG (reference sequence). The germline V and J ends were trimmed by 1 base and 7 bases, with 10 bases remaining between them. The CDR3 length is 12 residues. Here the CDR3 reads CAWSDTQFEAFF. In DNA form, the CDR3 reads TGTGCCTGGAGTGATACACAGTTTGAAGCTTTCTTT.

The rearrangement links TRBV7-3 to TRBJ2-1; possibly TRBD2 for D (5 bases). Germline V gives CDR1 SGHTA, CDR2 FQGTGA. V lost 1 base, J lost 2 bases, and 12 bases lay in between. This CDR3 has 16 amino acids. The CDR3: CASSLMASGPYNEQFF. The CDR3 nucleotides read TGTGCCAGCAGCTTAATGGCCAGCGGCCCCTACAATGAGCAGTTCTTC.

The chain recombines TRBV19 with TRBJ2-3, with D maybe TRBD2 (6 bases). Germline loops: CDR1 LNHDA, CDR2 SQIVND (reference sequence). The CDR3 is 15 residues long. V lost 3 bases, J lost 3 bases, and 13 bases lay in between. This chain's CDR3 is CASSMAIRGTDTQYF. The CDR3 DNA reads TGTGCCAGTAGTATGGCTATCCGGGGGACAGATACGCAGTATTTT. The variable domain in full, completed from reference TRBV19 and TRBJ2-3, reads DGGITQSPKYLFRKEGQNVTLSCEQNLNHDAMYWYRQDPGQGLRLIYYSQIVNDFQKGDIAEGYSVSREKKESFPLTVTSAQKNPTAFYLCASSMAIRGTDTQYFGPGTRLTVL.

This rearrangement joins TRBV11-2 to TRBJ2-1; tentative D call: TRBD2 (5 bases). The CDR3 runs to 14 residues. Deletions cut 4 bases from V and 7 bases from J, with 14 bases between. Germline V lookup: CDR1 SGHAT, CDR2 FQNNGV. The DNA of the CDR3 is TGTGCCAGCAGCTCAGTCAGCGGCTGGAATGAGCAGTTCTTC. Translation: CASSSVSGWNEQFF.

This clone was counted only a few times. V is TRBV6-1 and J is TRBJ2-7; 8 positions agree with TRBD2. Germline values: CDR1 MNHNS, CDR2 SASEGT. This CDR3 comprises 21 residues. With V trimmed by 0 bases and J by 0 bases, 19 bases remained unmatched. The CDR3, as DNA: TGTGCCAGCAGTGAAGCCCCTAGACTAGCGAGTAGTATTGGAGGCTCCTACGAGCAGTACTTC. Protein sequence: CASSEAPRLASSIGGSYEQYF.

The chain combines TRBV4-2 with TRBJ1-1, with a tentative D call TRBD1 (5 bases). The CDR3 runs to 21 residues. V lost 4 bases, J lost 0 bases, and 30 bases lay in between. Per germline, CDR1 LGHNA and CDR2 YNFKEQ. The CDR3 bases are TGTGCCAGCAGCCCCCCCGGTTGGGGCGACGATGTTATAAACATGAACACTGAAGCTTTCTTT. Amino acid sequence: CASSPPGWGDDVINMNTEAFF.

The chain couples TRBV7-8 to TRBJ2-7, with 8 positions matching TRBD2. The J segment lost 2 bases and the V segment lost 5 bases, leaving 11 bases of the junction unmatched. This CDR3 is 16 amino acids long. Per germline, CDR1 SGHVS and CDR2 FQNEAQ. The CDR3 nucleotides read TGTGCCAGCAGCCCCCGGGAGGGTTCCCCTACCTACGAGCAGTACTTC. Residues: CASSPREGSPTYEQYF.

The rearrangement links TRBV9 to TRBJ2-7; D is perhaps TRBD2 (5 bases). CDR1 and CDR2 (germline): SGDLS, YYNGEE. Trimming took off 3 bases at V and 7 bases at J, with 8 bases between the two ends. This CDR3 is built from 11 residues. The DNA of the CDR3 is TGTGCCAGCAGCGGGACGGGAGAGCAGTACTTC. The encoded protein is CASSGTGEQYF.

The chain has TRBV6-5 and TRBJ1-2; perhaps TRBD1 as D (5 bases). The germline V gene encodes CDR1 MNHEY and CDR2 SVGAGI. Trimming stripped 8 bases from V and 8 bases from J, with 12 bases between. This CDR3 spans 11 amino acids. The CDR3 DNA follows: TGTGCCAGCGGTCGCGGGGGGGGCTACACCTTC. Its translation: CASGRGGGYTF.

This sequence joins TRBV4-3 and TRBJ2-5; TRBD2 agrees at 11 bases. The DNA end is a closer match to TRBJ2-7, so the J assignment may be wrong. Per germline, CDR1 LGHNA and CDR2 YSLEER. The CDR3 runs 18 residues. The DNA of the CDR3 is TGCGCCAGCAGCCAAGAAGGGTTAGCGGGAGGGCTCTCCTACGAGCAGTACTTC. Translated, it gives CASSQEGLAGGLSYEQYF.